Following are 25 T cell receptor beta chains from one sample sequenced in a study of blood T cell repertoires in COVID-19. The data were produced by immunoSEQ multiplex PCR, yet TCRdb's version contains in-frame clones alone and is incomplete. The sample has some 210,000 clones, about 93% seen once. Material for sequencing was peripheral blood. The origin of the receptors is a man in his 60s with COVID-19, enrolled during active disease.

This sequence joins TRBV6-5 and TRBJ1-2, with TRBD1 matching over 9 bases. The CDR3 totals 14 residues. J lost 7 bases, V lost 7 bases, and 10 bases had no gene match. The germline V gene encodes CDR1 MNHEY and CDR2 SVGAGI. Written as DNA, the CDR3 is TGTGCCAGCATGCGCACAGGGGGCGAGGGTGGCTACACCTTC. As protein: CASMRTGGEGGYTF.

This clone has a single count. V and J are TRBV4-2 and TRBJ2-2; no firm D call. Trimming took off 0 bases at V and 9 bases at J, with 11 bases between the two ends. This CDR3 contains 14 residues. Per germline, CDR1 LGHNA and CDR2 YNFKEQ. The CDR3 bases are TGTGCCAGCAGCCAAGAAAGCGTCTCGTGGGAGCTGTTTTTT. Translated: CASSQESVSWELFF.

The V call is TRBV28, the J call TRBJ1-6; D is unresolved. From germline, CDR1 is MDHEN and CDR2 SYDVKM. The CDR3 is 13 residues long. Trimming took 3 bases from V and 10 from J, leaving 10 bases between them. The DNA for the CDR3 is TGTGCCAGCAGTTTGAGTCGGGGATCACCCCTCCACTTT. It yields the protein CASSLSRGSPLHF.

The chain uses TRBV24-1 and TRBJ2-2; D uncertain. The CDR3 is 12 amino acids. Deletions cut 6 bases from V and 5 bases from J, with 6 bases between. Germline CDR1 reads KGHDR; CDR2 reads SFDVKD. The CDR3 coding sequence is TGTGCCACCAGTCGGTTAACCGGGGAGCTGTTTTTT. Protein sequence: CATSRLTGELFF.

This clone has only one observation. V gene TRBV19 combines with J gene TRBJ2-1; no clear D. Germline CDR1 reads LNHDA; CDR2 reads SQIVND (reference sequence). The CDR3 sequence is 11 residues long. The V end was cut by 7 bases, the J end by 4 bases, with 5 bases between. The CDR3 sequence: CASTEYNEQFF. As DNA, the CDR3 is TGTGCCAGTACCGAGTACAATGAGCAGTTCTTC.

The chain combines TRBV14 with TRBJ1-4; no clear D gene. CDR1 is SGHDN, CDR2 FVKESK, per germline. Deletions cut 0 bases from V and 4 bases from J, with 9 bases between. The CDR3 consists of 15 residues. CDR3 amino acids: CASSQDIRVNEKLFF. The CDR3, as DNA: TGTGCCAGCAGCCAAGATATCCGGGTTAATGAAAAACTGTTTTTT.

The V call is TRBV30, the J call TRBJ1-6; 10 bases map to TRBD1. V dropped 4 bases and J dropped 7; count of bases not matched to a gene: 1. Germline CDR1 is GTSNPN and CDR2 is SVGIG (reference sequence). CDR3 length: 13 amino acids. The CDR3 DNA reads TGTGCCTGGACGGGACAGGGGAATTCACCCCTCCACTTT. This gives the protein CAWTGQGNSPLHF.

V is TRBV14 and J is TRBJ1-2; TRBD1 is a possible D gene (5 bases). The germline gives CDR1 SGHDN, CDR2 FVKESK. With 5 bases removed from V and 3 bases from J, the gap between germline ends came to 13 bases. The CDR3 length is 14 residues. The CDR3 DNA reads TGTGCCAGCAGCATCACACGGGGGTACTATGGCTACACCTTC. Translated: CASSITRGYYGYTF. Full variable domain (remainder filled in from reference TRBV14 and TRBJ1-2): EAGVTQFPSHSVIEKGQTVTLRCDPISGHDNLYWYRRVMGKEIKFLLHFVKESKQDESGMPNNRFLAERTGGTYSTLKVQPAELEDSGVYFCASSITRGYYGYTFGSGTRLTVV.

The chain links TRBV5-8 to TRBJ1-1, with a tentative D call TRBD1 (5 bases). CDR1 and CDR2 from the germline V gene are SGHTS and YDEGEE. Trimming removed 3 bases at V and 1 base at J, with 16 bases between. The CDR3 extends over 16 amino acids. DNA for the CDR3: TGTGCCAGCAGCTCGGGCCTTCGGGACTCGAACACTGAAGCTTTCTTT. It yields the protein CASSSGLRDSNTEAFF.

The V call is TRBV18, the J call TRBJ2-7; possibly TRBD1 for D (6 bases). V was pared by 5 bases and J by 7 bases, with 15 bases between. The germline gives CDR1 KGHSH, CDR2 LQKENI. The CDR3 loop spans 13 amino acids. The CDR3 loop reads CASSSDRSSEQYF. CDR3 nucleotide sequence: TGTGCCAGCTCATCAGACAGGAGTTCAGAGCAGTACTTC.

This chain joins TRBV10-3 and TRBJ2-2; TRBD1 is a possible D gene (6 bases). From germline, CDR1 is ENHRY and CDR2 SYGVKD. V was trimmed by 8 bases and J by 2 bases, leaving 15 bases between them. The CDR3 runs to 15 residues. The CDR3 is CAIGQPRLNTGELFF. CDR3 sequence (DNA): TGTGCCATCGGACAGCCCAGACTAAACACCGGGGAGCTGTTTTTT.

This clone came up once. The V and J genes are TRBV5-4 and TRBJ1-2; no clear D. V was cut by 3 bases and J by 7 bases, with 10 bases left in between. The germline gives CDR1 SGHNT, CDR2 YYREEE (reference sequence). The CDR3 is 12 residues long. CDR3 bases: TGTGCCAGCAGCTCTACGGTGAGTGGCTACACCTTC. This encodes CASSSTVSGYTF.

The chain carries TRBV3-1 (or the pseudogene TRBV3-2) and TRBJ2-2; D is undetermined. The V gene's germline CDR1 is LGHDT and CDR2 YNNKEL (reference sequence). V lost 1 base, J lost 1 base, and 13 bases lay in between. CDR3 length: 17 residues. The chain's CDR3 is CASSQADFLKNTGELFF. The DNA for the CDR3 is TGTGCCAGCAGCCAAGCTGACTTTCTAAAGAACACCGGGGAGCTGTTTTTT.

This chain joins TRBV3-1 (or the pseudogene TRBV3-2) and TRBJ2-7; tentatively, D is TRBD2 (5 bases). The CDR3 runs to 15 residues. Germline V gene data show CDR1 as LGHDT and CDR2 as YNNKEL (reference sequence). V was trimmed by 2 bases and J by 3 bases, leaving 14 bases between them. The CDR3 sequence: CASSQKRSFYYEQYF. In DNA, the CDR3 is TGTGCCAGCAGCCAAAAGCGGAGTTTTTACTACGAGCAGTACTTC.

CDR3 loop: CAWVLRGQETQYF. CDR3 bases: TGTGCCTGGGTGCTGCGGGGGCAAGAGACCCAGTACTTC. This chain links TRBV30 with TRBJ2-5; 7 nucleotides align to TRBD2. Germline assignment: CDR1 GTSNPN and CDR2 SVGIG (reference sequence). With V trimmed by 5 bases and J by 2 bases, 5 bases remained unmatched. The CDR3 sequence is 13 residues long.

V and J are TRBV19 and TRBJ2-1; 7 bases align to TRBD2. The V gene end was trimmed by 4 bases and the J gene end by 1 base; junction bases not matched to a gene: 10. The CDR3 extends over 17 amino acids. Germline loops: CDR1 LNHDA, CDR2 SQIVND (reference sequence). In nucleotides, the CDR3 is TGTGCCAGTAGTACTGGGGCGGGAGCGTCGTCCTACAATGAGCAGTTCTTC. It encodes CASSTGAGASSYNEQFF.

The chain uses TRBV19 and TRBJ1-5; 9 nucleotides agree with TRBD1. The CDR3 runs 17 residues. V was clipped by 5 bases and J by 0 bases; unmatched bases: 8. CDR1 and CDR2 from the germline V gene are LNHDA and SQIVND (reference sequence). The CDR3 reads CASSDTGGLYSNQPQHF. As DNA, the CDR3 is TGTGCCAGTAGTGACACAGGGGGCCTATATAGCAATCAGCCCCAGCATTTT.

Here the CDR3 reads CAWSGGGQTAFF. Written as DNA, the CDR3 is TGTGCCTGGAGTGGAGGAGGTCAAACGGCTTTCTTT. V is TRBV30 and J is TRBJ1-1; D gene ambiguous. Germline-derived CDR1 and CDR2 are GTSNPN and SVGIG (reference sequence). V lost 1 base and J 11 bases, leaving 14 bases between the germline ends. The CDR3 runs to 12 residues.

This sequence joins TRBV19 and TRBJ1-6; the match to TRBD1 covers 8 bases. The CDR3 has 15 residues. Germline lookup yields CDR1 LNHDA and CDR2 SQIVND (reference sequence). V gave up 3 bases and J gave up 6 bases; unmatched junction bases: 4. The CDR3 DNA follows: TGTGCCAGTAGTATCGGCAGGGGGCGTAATTCACCCCTCCACTTT. Encoded protein: CASSIGRGRNSPLHF.

The chain uses TRBV2 and TRBJ2-5; 10 bases align to TRBD2. J gave up 4 bases and V 6 bases, and 8 bases lay outside the gene matches. The CDR3 spans 15 residues. Germline V gene sequence: CDR1 SNHLY, CDR2 FYNNEI. CDR3 nucleotide sequence: TGTGCCAGCAGGGTTAGCGGGGGGCCGGGAGAGACCCAGTACTTC. This encodes CASRVSGGPGETQYF.

The chain is built from TRBV15 and TRBJ1-2; weak D call: TRBD1 (5 bases). V lost 0 bases to trimming and J lost 4 bases, with 18 bases between them. CDR3 length: 17 amino acids. Germline V lookup: CDR1 LNHNV, CDR2 YYDKDF (reference sequence). In nucleotides, the CDR3 is TGTGCCACCAGCAGAGATTATGGAACCCTCGGGGGCTATGGCTACACCTTC. Its translation is CATSRDYGTLGGYGYTF. Full variable domain (rest looked up from reference TRBV15 and TRBJ1-2): DAMVIQNPRYQVTQFGKPVTLSCSQTLNHNVMYWYQQKSSQAPKLLFHYYDKDFNNEADTPDNFQSRRPNTSFCFLDIRSPGLGDTAMYLCATSRDYGTLGGYGYTFGSGTRLTVV.

The gene calls are TRBV3-1 (or the pseudogene TRBV3-2) and TRBJ1-2; no reliable D call. Trimming removed 0 bases from V and 5 bases from J, with 10 bases in between. This CDR3 comprises 14 residues. Germline CDR1 and CDR2: LGHDT and YNNKEL (reference sequence). CDR3 sequence: CASSQEAGLYGYTF. In nucleotides, the CDR3 is TGTGCCAGCAGCCAAGAGGCCGGGTTGTATGGCTACACCTTC.

This sequence joins TRBV5-8 and TRBJ1-2; D uncertain. This CDR3 comprises 13 residues. Germline-derived CDR1 and CDR2 are SGHTS and YDEGEE. V was pared by 1 base and J by 6 bases, with 10 bases between. This chain's CDR3 is CASSLWRENGYTF. The CDR3 nucleotides are TGTGCCAGCAGCTTGTGGCGGGAAAATGGCTACACCTTC.

The chain joins TRBV29-1 to TRBJ1-1, with D unclear. Germline V lookup: CDR1 SQVTM, CDR2 ANQGSEA. The CDR3 spans 12 residues. The germline V and J ends were trimmed by 7 bases and 4 bases, with 13 bases remaining between them. The CDR3 DNA is TGCAGCGCCGGTTTAGGCGGCACTGAAGCTTTCTTT. Its protein is CSAGLGGTEAFF.

The DNA for the CDR3 is TGTGCCAGCAGCTATCGGGACAGGGGCAATCAGCCCCAGCATTTT. This gives the protein CASSYRDRGNQPQHF. This chain joins TRBV7-8 and TRBJ1-5; 9 bases are shared with TRBD1. CDR3 length: 15 residues. CDR1 and CDR2 (germline): SGHVS, FQNEAQ. J was trimmed by 2 bases and V by 4 bases; bases with no gene match: 3. The full variable domain, completed using reference TRBV7-8 and TRBJ1-5, is GAGVSQSPRYKVAKRGQDVALRCDPISGHVSLFWYQQALGQGPEFLTYFQNEAQLDKSGLPSDRFFAERPEGSVSTLKIQRTQQEDSAVYLCASSYRDRGNQPQHFGDGTRLSIL.